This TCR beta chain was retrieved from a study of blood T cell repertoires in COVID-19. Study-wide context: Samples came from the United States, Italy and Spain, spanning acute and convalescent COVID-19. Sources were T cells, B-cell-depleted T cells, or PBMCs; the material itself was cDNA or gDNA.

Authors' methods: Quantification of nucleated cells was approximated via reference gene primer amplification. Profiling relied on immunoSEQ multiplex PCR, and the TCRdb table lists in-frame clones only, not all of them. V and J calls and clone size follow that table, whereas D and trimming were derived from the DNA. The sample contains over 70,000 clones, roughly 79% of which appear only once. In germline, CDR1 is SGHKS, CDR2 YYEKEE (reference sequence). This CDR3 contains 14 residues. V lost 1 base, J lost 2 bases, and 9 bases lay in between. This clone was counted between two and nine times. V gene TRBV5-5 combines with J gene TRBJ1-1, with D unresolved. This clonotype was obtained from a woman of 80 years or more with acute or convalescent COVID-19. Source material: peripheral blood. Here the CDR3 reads CASSLMELNTEAFF. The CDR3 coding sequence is TGTGCCAGCAGCTTGATGGAGCTAAACACTGAAGCTTTCTTT. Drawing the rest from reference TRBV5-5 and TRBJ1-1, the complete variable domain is DAGVTQSPTHLIKTRGQQVTLRCSPISGHKSVSWYQQVLGQGPQFIFQYYEKEERGRGNFPDRFSARQFPNYSSELNVNALLLGDSALYLCASSLMELNTEAFFGQGTRLTVV.